Listed here is a single TCR beta chain. Its antigen is not yet known. The sample is drawn from a study of CXCR3-negative and CXCR3-positive naive CD8 T cells (dated by TCRdb to the late 2010s). With regard to the full study: In total, 130 million to 150 million TRB reads were obtained, which works out to roughly 1.5 +/- 0.3 million reads per library. The diversity and physicochemical repertoire analyses included more than ten donors pooled from two independent experiments. The TRBV-TRBJ cluster analysis covered naive subsets from several donors and memory cells from 3 donors.

For each CD8+ T cell subset, flow sorting was done in triplicate, and 300,000 to 350,000 cells per subset went directly into RLT lysis buffer. To exclude memory contaminants, naive CD8+ T cells were stringently defined as CD45RO-CCR7+CD27+CD95-. Peripheral blood mononuclear cells were isolated from buffy coats by standard density gradient centrifugation. A FACSAria III was used to flow-sort naive CD8+ T cells into CXCR3-negative and CXCR3-positive populations. Total RNA was extracted from sorted cells using an RNeasy Mini Kit. Overall study results and their limits: Similar TRBV-TRBJ usage was shown by naive CXCR3-negative and CXCR3-positive cells from the same donor, whereas distinct patterns were shown by memory cells. Compared with CXCR3-negative naive cells, CXCR3-positive naive cells had TRB CDR3s with higher hydrophobicity (lower Kidera factor 4), lower energy, and higher strength and volume indices. CXCR3 expression partially decreased after cryopreservation, so most assays used freshly isolated PBMCs. Because surface CD5, which is linked to self-reactivity in mice, was comparable between the naive subsets, TCR interaction strength was also inferred from TRB CDR3 physicochemical properties. Both naive subsets had comparably high repertoire diversity, while memory CD8+ T cells had much lower repertoire diversity.

There are 16 amino acids in the CDR3, from cysteine to phenylalanine inclusive. A DNA sequence was not provided. CDR1 is given as SEHNR and CDR2 as FQNEAQ, both from the germline V gene (reference sequence). TCRdb shows the sequencer as NextSeq 550. The Human TCR Profiling Kit (MiLaboratory) was used to make UMI-labeled 5' RACE TRB cDNA libraries. The full amount of extracted RNA was used for cDNA synthesis, and the full amount of resulting cDNA was used for PCR amplification. Libraries were prepared in parallel using an identical number of PCR cycles. Per the source publication's procedure: With a requirement of at least two reads per UMI, MIGEC and MiXCR extracted about 50,000 +/- 10,000 unique UMI-labeled TRB cDNA molecules per library. Each library averaged about 40,000 +/- 10,000 functional in-frame TRB CDR3 nucleotide clonotypes without stop codons. After downsampling to 5000 UMI-labeled TRB molecules per sample, diversity metrics such as normalized Shannon-Wiener and Chao1 were calculated in VDJtools. VDJtools computed clonotype-size-weighted physicochemical properties of the central five CDR3 residues: interaction energy, strength, volume and Kidera factor 4. With the reads reprocessed by TCRdb, a single entry stands for each CDR3 protein sequence and no DNA is reported. These V and J calls derive from TCRdb rather than the authors' analysis. The sample's own table lists 75,000 to 100,000 distinct CDR3 sequences. The top ten hold under 0.95% of the sample.

This sequence uses TRBV7-9 and TRBJ1-1. The sequenced material came from naive CXCR3+ CD8+ T cells from blood. This sample's cell subset or site label indicates: CD45RO-CCR7+CD27+CD95- naive CD8+ T cells expressing CXCR3 (TNR3+). The TCR was taken from a human donor in good health. Some clones in this sample may be carry-over from other donors' samples. The CDR3 is CASSSWREGKNTEAFF. With the portions outside the CDR3 filled from the reference TRBV7-9 and TRBJ1-1 genes, the complete variable region becomes DTGVSQNPRHKITKRGQNVTFRCDPISEHNRLYWYRQTLGQGPEFLTYFQNEAQLEKSRLLSDRFSAERPKGSFSTLEIQRTEQGDSAMYLCASSSWREGKNTEAFFGQGTRLTVV.